Given below is one TCR beta chain in context. This CDR3 comprises 15 residues. CDR1 is SGHNT, CDR2 YYREEE, per germline (reference sequence). Trimming took off 2 bases at V and 4 bases at J, with 13 bases between the two ends. The data were taken from a study of blood T cell repertoires in COVID-19. The method was immunoSEQ multiplex PCR; TCRdb's version includes in-frame clones alone and lacks a portion of them. The repertoire has 200,000 to 300,000 clones, about nine tenths of them found once; the top ten carry around 2.4%. The receptor was derived from a woman aged 18-29 years who had recovered from COVID-19. Sequenced: PBMCs or T cells enriched from blood (not recorded which). The chain has TRBV5-4 and TRBJ1-3; D call uncertain. CDR3 DNA: TGTGCCAGCAGCTTACAGCAGCAATTAGGAAACACCATATATTTT. Translating gives CASSLQQQLGNTIYF.